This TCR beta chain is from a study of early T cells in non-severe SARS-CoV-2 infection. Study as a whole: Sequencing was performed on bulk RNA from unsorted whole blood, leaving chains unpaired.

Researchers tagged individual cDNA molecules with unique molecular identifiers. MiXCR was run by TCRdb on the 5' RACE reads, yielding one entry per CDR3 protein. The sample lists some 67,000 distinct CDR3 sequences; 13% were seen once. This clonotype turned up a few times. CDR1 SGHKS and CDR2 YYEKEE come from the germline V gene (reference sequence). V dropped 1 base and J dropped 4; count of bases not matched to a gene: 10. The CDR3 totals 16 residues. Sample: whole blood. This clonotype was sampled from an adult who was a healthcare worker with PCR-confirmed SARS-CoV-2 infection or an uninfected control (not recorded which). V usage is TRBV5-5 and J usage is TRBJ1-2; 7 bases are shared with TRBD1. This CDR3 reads CASSLFDTTGSYGYTF. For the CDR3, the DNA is TGTGCCAGCAGCTTGTTTGATACGACAGGGAGCTATGGCTACACCTTC. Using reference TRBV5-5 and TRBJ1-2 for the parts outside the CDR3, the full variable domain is DAGVTQSPTHLIKTRGQQVTLRCSPISGHKSVSWYQQVLGQGPQFIFQYYEKEERGRGNFPDRFSARQFPNYSSELNVNALLLGDSALYLCASSLFDTTGSYGYTFGSGTRLTVV.